This T cell receptor beta chain was recorded in a study of OX40 agonist ivuxolimab in advanced cancers. The CDR3 extends over 14 amino acids. Trimming left V 4 bases short and J 7 bases short, with 11 bases between. The V gene's germline CDR1 is SEHNR and CDR2 FQNEAQ (reference sequence). Autoimmune disease history or systemic immunosuppression excluded patients. Using immunoSEQ multiplex PCR, the repertoire was profiled, and TCRdb retains in-frame clones only, with some absent. The sample shows nearly 85,000 clones, 70% to 90% of them seen only once. V and J are TRBV7-9 and TRBJ1-6; D is ambiguous. The specimen was CD4+ or CD8+ T cells sorted from blood, collected in a trial of the OX40 agonist ivuxolimab. The clonotype was recovered from an adult with an advanced solid tumor such as melanoma, head and neck, liver or kidney cancer. The CDR3 sequence is CASSSGILNSPLHF. CDR3 coding DNA: TGTGCCAGCAGCTCGGGAATATTGAATTCACCCCTCCACTTT. The full variable domain, rest sourced from reference TRBV7-9 and TRBJ1-6, is DTGVSQNPRHKITKRGQNVTFRCDPISEHNRLYWYRQTLGQGPEFLTYFQNEAQLEKSRLLSDRFSAERPKGSFSTLEIQRTEQGDSAMYLCASSSGILNSPLHFGNGTRLTVT.